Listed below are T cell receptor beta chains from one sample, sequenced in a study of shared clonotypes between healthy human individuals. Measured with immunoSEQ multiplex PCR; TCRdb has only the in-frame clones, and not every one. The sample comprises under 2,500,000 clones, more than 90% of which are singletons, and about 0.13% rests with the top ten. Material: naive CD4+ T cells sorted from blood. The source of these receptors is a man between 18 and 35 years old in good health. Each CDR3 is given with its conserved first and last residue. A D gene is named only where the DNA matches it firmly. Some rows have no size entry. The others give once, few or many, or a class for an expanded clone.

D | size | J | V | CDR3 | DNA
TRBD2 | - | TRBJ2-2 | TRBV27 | CASSLRGSVEAGELFF | TGTGCCAGCAGTTTGCGGGGGTCGGTTGAGGCCGGGGAGCTGTTTTTT
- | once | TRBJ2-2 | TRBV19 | CASRQIGELFF | TGTGCCAGTAGACAGATCGGGGAGCTGTTTTTT
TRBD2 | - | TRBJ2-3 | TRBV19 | CASSILAGGTDTQYF | TGTGCCAGTAGTATCTTAGCGGGGGGCACAGATACGCAGTATTTT
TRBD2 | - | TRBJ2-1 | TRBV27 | CASSQLAGGDNEQFF | TGTGCCAGCAGTCAACTAGCGGGGGGCGACAATGAGCAGTTCTTC
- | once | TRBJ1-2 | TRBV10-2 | CASGYRNGYTF | TGCGCCAGCGGCTACAGGAATGGCTACACCTTC
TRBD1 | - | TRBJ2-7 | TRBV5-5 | CASSLGGTAPSYEQYF | TGTGCCAGCAGCTTGGGAGGGACAGCCCCCTCCTACGAGCAGTACTTC
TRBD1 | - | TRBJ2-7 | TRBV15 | CATSVDRVVSYEQYF | TGTGCCACCAGCGTCGACAGGGTGGTATCCTACGAGCAGTACTTC
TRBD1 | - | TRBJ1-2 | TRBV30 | CAWSENRGHGYTF | TGTGCCTGGAGTGAAAACAGGGGGCATGGCTACACCTTC
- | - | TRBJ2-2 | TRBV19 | CASTVGNTGELFF | TGTGCCAGTACGGTGGGAAATACCGGGGAGCTGTTTTTT
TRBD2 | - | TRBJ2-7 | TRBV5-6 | CASRVSGASYEQYF | TGTGCCAGCAGGGTTAGCGGGGCCTCCTACGAGCAGTACTTC
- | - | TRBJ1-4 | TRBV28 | CASSLAGQNEKLFF | TGTGCCAGCAGTTTGGCAGGGCAGAATGAAAAACTGTTTTTT
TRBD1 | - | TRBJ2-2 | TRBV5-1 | CASSLVGTGSTGELFF | TGCGCCAGCAGCTTGGTGGGGACAGGTTCAACCGGGGAGCTGTTTTTT
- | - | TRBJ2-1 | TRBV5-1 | CASSLGGPTAGNEQFF | TGCGCCAGCAGCTTGGGCGGACCCACCGCTGGGAATGAGCAGTTCTTC
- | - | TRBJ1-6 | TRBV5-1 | CASSSTTDSPLHF | TGCGCCAGCAGCTCGACGACTGATTCACCCCTCCACTTT
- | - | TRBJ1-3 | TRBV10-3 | CAISGQWSSGNTIYF | TGTGCCATCAGTGGACAGTGGAGCTCTGGAAACACCATATATTTT
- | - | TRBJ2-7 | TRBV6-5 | CASSYSRASYEQYF | TGTGCCAGCAGTTACTCTAGGGCCTCCTACGAGCAGTACTTC
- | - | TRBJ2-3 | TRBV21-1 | CASSNSTDTQYF | TGTGCCAGCAGCAATAGCACAGATACGCAGTATTTT